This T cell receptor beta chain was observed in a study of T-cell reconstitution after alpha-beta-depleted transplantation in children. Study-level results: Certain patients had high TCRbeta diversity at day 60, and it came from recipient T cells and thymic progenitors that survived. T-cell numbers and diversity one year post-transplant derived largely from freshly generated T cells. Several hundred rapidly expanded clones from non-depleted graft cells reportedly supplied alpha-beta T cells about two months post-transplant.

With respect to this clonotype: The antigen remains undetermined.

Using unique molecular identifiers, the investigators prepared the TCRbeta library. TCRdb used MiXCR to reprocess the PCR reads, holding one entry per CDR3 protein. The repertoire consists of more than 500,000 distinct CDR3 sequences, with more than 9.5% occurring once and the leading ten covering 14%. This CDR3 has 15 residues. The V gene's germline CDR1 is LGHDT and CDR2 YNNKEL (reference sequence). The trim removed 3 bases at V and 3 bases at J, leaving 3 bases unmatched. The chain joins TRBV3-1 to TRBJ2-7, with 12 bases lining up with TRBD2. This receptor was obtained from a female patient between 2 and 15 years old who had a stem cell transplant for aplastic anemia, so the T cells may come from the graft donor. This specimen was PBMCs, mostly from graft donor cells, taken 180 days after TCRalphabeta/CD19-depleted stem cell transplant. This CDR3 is CASSQRLAGDYEQYF. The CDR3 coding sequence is TGTGCCAGCAGCCAGAGACTAGCGGGGGACTACGAGCAGTACTTC.